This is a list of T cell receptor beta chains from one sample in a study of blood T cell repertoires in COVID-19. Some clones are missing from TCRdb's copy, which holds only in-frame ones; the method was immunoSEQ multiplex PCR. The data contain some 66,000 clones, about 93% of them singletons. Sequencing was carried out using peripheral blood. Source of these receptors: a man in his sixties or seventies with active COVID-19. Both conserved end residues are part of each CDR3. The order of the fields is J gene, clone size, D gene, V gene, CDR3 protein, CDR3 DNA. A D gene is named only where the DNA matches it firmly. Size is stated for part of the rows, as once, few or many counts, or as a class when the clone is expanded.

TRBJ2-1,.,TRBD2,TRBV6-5,CATGRGGDYNEQFF,TGTGCCACCGGGCGCGGGGGGGACTACAATGAGCAGTTCTTC
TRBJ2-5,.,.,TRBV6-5,CASGQGPRETQYF,TGTGCCAGCGGTCAGGGGCCGCGAGAGACCCAGTACTTC
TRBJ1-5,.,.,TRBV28,CAVGAQAQPQHF,TGTGCTGTGGGCGCACAGGCTCAGCCCCAGCATTTT
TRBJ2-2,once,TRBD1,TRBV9,CASSVEATGANTGELFF,TGTGCCAGCAGCGTAGAAGCTACAGGGGCGAACACCGGGGAGCTGTTTTTT
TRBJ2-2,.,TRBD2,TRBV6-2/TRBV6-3,CASSYSRLAGAFKNTGELFF,TGTGCCAGCAGTTACTCGAGGCTAGCGGGGGCCTTCAAAAACACCGGGGAGCTGTTTTTT
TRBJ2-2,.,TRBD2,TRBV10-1,CASSATSGGAYTGELFF,TGCGCCAGCAGCGCAACTAGCGGGGGGGCCTACACCGGGGAGCTGTTTTTT
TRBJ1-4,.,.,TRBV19,CASSASGVTNEKLFF,TGTGCCAGTAGTGCCTCAGGGGTGACTAATGAAAAACTGTTTTTT
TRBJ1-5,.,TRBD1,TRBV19,CAITQGAGQPQHF,TGTGCCATCACACAGGGGGCGGGTCAGCCCCAGCATTTT
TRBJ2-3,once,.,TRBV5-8,CASSSGGRTDTQYF,TGTGCCAGCAGCTCAGGAGGACGCACAGATACGCAGTATTTT
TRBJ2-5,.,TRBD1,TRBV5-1,CASSLDGTGRETQYF,TGCGCCAGCAGCTTGGATGGGACAGGGAGAGAGACCCAGTACTTC
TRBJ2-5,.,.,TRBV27,CASSLLGGGRQETQYF,TGTGCCAGCAGTTTATTGGGGGGGGGCCGACAAGAGACCCAGTACTTC
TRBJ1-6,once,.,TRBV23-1,CASSTFECSSYNSPLHF,TGCGCCAGCAGCACCTTTGAGTGTAGCTCCTATAATTCACCCCTCCACTTT
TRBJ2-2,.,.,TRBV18,CASSPQTNTGELFF,TGTGCCAGCTCACCCCAAACGAACACCGGGGAGCTGTTTTTT
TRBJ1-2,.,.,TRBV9,CASSAELSRDGYTF,TGTGCCAGCAGCGCTGAACTATCCCGGGATGGCTACACCTTC
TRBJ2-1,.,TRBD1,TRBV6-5,CASSVGQGANEQFF,TGTGCCAGCAGCGTGGGACAGGGGGCCAATGAGCAGTTCTTC
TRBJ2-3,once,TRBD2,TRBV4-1,CASSQEGPGLGILTDTQYF,TGCGCCAGCAGCCAAGAAGGGCCGGGACTAGGTATCCTCACAGATACGCAGTATTTT
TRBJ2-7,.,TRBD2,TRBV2,CASSESSSGVYEQYF,TGTGCCAGCAGTGAATCGTCTAGCGGGGTCTACGAGCAGTACTTC
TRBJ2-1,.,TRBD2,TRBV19,CASSKLAGGLSYNEQFF,TGTGCCAGTAGTAAACTAGCGGGGGGGCTGTCCTACAATGAGCAGTTCTTC
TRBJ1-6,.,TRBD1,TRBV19,CASRSQGLHNSPLHF,TGTGCCAGTAGATCACAGGGGTTACATAATTCACCCCTCCACTTT
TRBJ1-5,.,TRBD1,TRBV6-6,CASSKTGGGQPQHF,TGTGCCAGCAGCAAAACAGGGGGTGGACAGCCCCAGCATTTT
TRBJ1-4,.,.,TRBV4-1,CASSQDQGDFNEKLFF,TGCGCCAGCAGCCAAGATCAAGGGGACTTTAATGAAAAACTGTTTTTT
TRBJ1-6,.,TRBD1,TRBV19,CASSIRPGGDNSPLHF,TGTGCCAGTAGTATTCGGCCAGGGGGTGATAATTCACCCCTCCACTTT
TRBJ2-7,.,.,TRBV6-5,CASRTPRGRLREQYF,TGTGCCAGCAGAACCCCGCGAGGTCGTCTGCGCGAGCAGTACTTC
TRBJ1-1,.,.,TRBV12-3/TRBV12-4,CASSRTGITEAFF,TGTGCCAGCAGTCGTACAGGGATCACTGAAGCTTTCTTT
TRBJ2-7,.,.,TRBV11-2,CASSQGTPYEQYF,TGTGCCAGCAGCCAGGGTACCCCCTACGAGCAGTACTTC
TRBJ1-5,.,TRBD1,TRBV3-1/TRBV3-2,CASSQGQGDQPQHF,TGTGCCAGCAGCCAAGGACAGGGGGATCAGCCCCAGCATTTT
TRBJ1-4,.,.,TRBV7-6,CASSLGPATNEKLFF,TGTGCCAGCAGCTTAGGTCCGGCAACTAATGAAAAACTGTTTTTT
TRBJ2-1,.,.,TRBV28,CASSSPFRGTSSYNEQFF,TGTGCCAGCAGTTCCCCTTTTCGGGGGACCAGCTCCTACAATGAGCAGTTCTTC
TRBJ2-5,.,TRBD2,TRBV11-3,CASSLDGGLAGAKETQYF,TGTGCCAGCAGCTTAGACGGGGGGCTAGCGGGGGCCAAAGAGACCCAGTACTTC
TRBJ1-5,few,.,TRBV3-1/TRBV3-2,CASSLMGLGDSNQPQHF,TGTGCCAGCAGCCTAATGGGACTGGGGGATAGCAATCAGCCCCAGCATTTT
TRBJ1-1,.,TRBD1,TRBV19,CASVGQGTEAFF,TGTGCCAGCGTGGGACAGGGGACTGAAGCTTTCTTT
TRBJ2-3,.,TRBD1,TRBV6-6,CASSRDRGTDTQYF,TGTGCCAGCAGTAGGGACAGGGGGACAGATACGCAGTATTTT
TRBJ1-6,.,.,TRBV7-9,CASSTGQWSSYNSPLHF,TGTGCCAGCAGCACAGGACAGTGGAGCTCCTATAATTCACCCCTCCACTTT
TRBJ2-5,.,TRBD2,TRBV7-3,CASSPLAGGGQETQYF,TGTGCCAGCAGCCCTCTAGCGGGGGGAGGCCAAGAGACCCAGTACTTC
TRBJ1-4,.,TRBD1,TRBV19,CASSARGRSEKLFF,TGTGCCAGTTCGGCCAGGGGGCGAAGTGAAAAACTGTTTTTT
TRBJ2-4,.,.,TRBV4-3,CASSQGLARDIQYF,TGCGCCAGCAGCCAAGGACTCGCGAGGGACATTCAGTACTTC
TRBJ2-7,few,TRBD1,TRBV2,CASSRRQGDHF,TGTGCCAGCAGTAGGCGGCAGGGGGATCACTTC
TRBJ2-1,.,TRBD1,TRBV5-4,CASSRDRGYNEQFF,TGTGCCAGCAGCCGAGACAGGGGCTACAATGAGCAGTTCTTC
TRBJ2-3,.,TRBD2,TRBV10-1,CASSGGLAGGTDTQYF,TGCGCCAGCAGTGGGGGACTAGCGGGGGGCACAGATACGCAGTATTTT
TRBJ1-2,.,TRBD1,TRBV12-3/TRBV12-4,CASSSRTGHGYTF,TGTGCCAGCAGTTCAAGGACAGGGCATGGCTACACCTTC
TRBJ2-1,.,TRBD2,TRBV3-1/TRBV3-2,CASSQGTSGEPYNEQFF,TGTGCCAGCAGCCAAGGGACTAGCGGGGAGCCCTACAATGAGCAGTTCTTC
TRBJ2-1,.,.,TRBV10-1,CASSEGQILHNEQFF,TGCGCCAGCAGTGAGGGACAGATCCTCCACAATGAGCAGTTCTTC
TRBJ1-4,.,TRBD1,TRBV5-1,CASSGGTAATNEKLFF,TGCGCCAGCAGCGGGGGGACAGCAGCAACTAATGAAAAACTGTTTTTT
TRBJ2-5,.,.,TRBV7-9,CASSSSGLGETQYF,TGTGCCAGCAGCTCAAGCGGGTTGGGGGAGACCCAGTACTTC
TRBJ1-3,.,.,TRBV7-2,CASSLDGRAFSGNTIYF,TGTGCCAGCAGCTTAGATGGCAGGGCGTTCTCTGGAAACACCATATATTTT
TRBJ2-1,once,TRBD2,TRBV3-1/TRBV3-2,CASSQEGQRGGLDEQFF,TGTGCCAGCAGCCAAGAAGGTCAGCGGGGGGGCCTTGATGAGCAGTTCTTC